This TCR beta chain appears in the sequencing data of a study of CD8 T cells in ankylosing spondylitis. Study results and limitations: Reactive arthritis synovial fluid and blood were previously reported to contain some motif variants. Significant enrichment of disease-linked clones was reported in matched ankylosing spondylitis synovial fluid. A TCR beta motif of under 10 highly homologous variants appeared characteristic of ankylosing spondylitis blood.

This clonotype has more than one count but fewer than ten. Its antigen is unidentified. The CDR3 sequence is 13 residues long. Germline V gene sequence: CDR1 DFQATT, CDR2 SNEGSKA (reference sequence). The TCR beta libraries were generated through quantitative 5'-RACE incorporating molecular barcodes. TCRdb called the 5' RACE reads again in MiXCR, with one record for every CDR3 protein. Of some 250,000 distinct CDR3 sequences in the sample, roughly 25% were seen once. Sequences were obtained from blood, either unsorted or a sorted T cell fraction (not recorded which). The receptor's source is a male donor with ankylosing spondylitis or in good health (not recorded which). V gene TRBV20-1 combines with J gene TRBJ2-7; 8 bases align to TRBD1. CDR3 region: CRTSPGQDREQYF. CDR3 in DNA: TGCAGGACAAGCCCGGGACAGGACAGAGAGCAGTACTTC.